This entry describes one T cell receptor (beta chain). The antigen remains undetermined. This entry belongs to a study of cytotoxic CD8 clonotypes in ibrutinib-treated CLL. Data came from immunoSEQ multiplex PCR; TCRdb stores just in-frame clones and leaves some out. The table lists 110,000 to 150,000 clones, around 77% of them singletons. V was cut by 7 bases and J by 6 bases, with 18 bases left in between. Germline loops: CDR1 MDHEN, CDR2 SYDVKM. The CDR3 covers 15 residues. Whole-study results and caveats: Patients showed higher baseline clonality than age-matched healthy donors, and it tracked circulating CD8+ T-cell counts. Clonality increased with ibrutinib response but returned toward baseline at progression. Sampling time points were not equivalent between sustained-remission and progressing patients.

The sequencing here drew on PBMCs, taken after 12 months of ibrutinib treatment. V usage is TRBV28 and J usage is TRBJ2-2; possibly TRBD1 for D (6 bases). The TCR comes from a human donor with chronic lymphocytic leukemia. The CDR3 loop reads CASNLPGQGSGELFF. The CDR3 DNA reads TGTGCCAGCAACTTACCGGGACAAGGATCCGGGGAGCTGTTTTTT. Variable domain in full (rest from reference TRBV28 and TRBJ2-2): DVKVTQSSRYLVKRTGEKVFLECVQDMDHENMFWYRQDPGLGLRLIYFSYDVKMKEKGDIPEGYSVSREKKERFSLILESASTNQTSMYLCASNLPGQGSGELFFGEGSRLTVL.